This T cell receptor beta chain was obtained from a study of T cell responses to AZD1222 COVID-19 vaccine. This clone was seen a few times. The V gene's germline CDR1 is MDHEN and CDR2 SYDVKM. The V end lost 6 bases, the J end lost 0 bases, and 11 bases lay between the germline ends. This CDR3 comprises 14 residues. Sequencing used immunoSEQ multiplex PCR; TCRdb keeps in-frame clones, though not all of them. The sample carries 180,000 or so clones, 88% recorded once. The sequence derives from an adult who received the AZD1222 COVID-19 vaccine. The sequences come from peripheral blood, collected 28 days after the second AZD1222 dose. V is TRBV28 and J is TRBJ1-1; D possibly corresponds to TRBD1 (5 bases). The CDR3 DNA reads as TGTGCCAGCAGGGGGCAGCCCATGAACACTGAAGCTTTCTTT. Protein: CASRGQPMNTEAFF.